This TCR beta chain stems from a study of blood T cell repertoires in COVID-19. Study background: Acute-phase and convalescent COVID-19 samples originated in the United States, Italy and Spain. The cDNA or gDNA used as material had been derived from T cells, B-cell-depleted T cells, or PBMCs.

The CDR3 is made up of 15 amino acids. CDR1 is SGHRS and CDR2 is YFSETQ in the germline V gene. V was clipped by 0 bases and J by 0 bases; unmatched bases: 1. Per the study methods: Reference gene primer amplification in the assay estimated nucleated cell counts. The data were produced by immunoSEQ multiplex PCR, yet TCRdb's version contains in-frame clones alone and is incomplete. From that table come the V and J calls and clone size; the DNA was used to work out D and trimming. The sample shows more than 300,000 clones, around 87% of them seen only once. Seattle researchers signed up patients amid active infection and tracked them longitudinally.

Sequencing was performed on peripheral blood. This receptor was taken from a woman in her twenties or thirties with COVID-19, enrolled during active disease. This sequence joins TRBV5-1 and TRBJ2-3; TRBD2 aligns across 7 bases. This CDR3 reads CASSLEGGSTDTQYF. The CDR3 DNA reads as TGCGCCAGCAGCTTGGAGGGAGGGAGCACAGATACGCAGTATTTT.